This is a list of T cell receptor beta chains from one sample in a study of control samples from healthy donors and cancer patients. Sequencing was performed with immunoSEQ multiplex PCR; in TCRdb, only in-frame clones are kept and a portion is missing. Of around 90,000 clones detected, roughly 84% appear once; the ten largest clones hold around 2.1%. Input material: blood. Source of these receptors: a woman in her 40s in good health. The CDR3 runs from the conserved cysteine through the conserved F or W. Each record gives: D gene, J gene, clone size, V gene, CDR3 DNA, CDR3 protein. A D gene is named only where the DNA matches it firmly. Only part of the rows carry a size: once, few, many, or a class if the clone is expanded.

D: .
J: TRBJ1-5
size: .
V: TRBV25-1
DNA: TGTGCCAGCAGTGAAGGCAATCAGCCCCAGCATTTT
CDR3: CASSEGNQPQHF

D: .
J: TRBJ2-7
size: once
V: TRBV24-1
DNA: TGTGCCACCAGTATCACAGGGACTTACGAGCAGTACTTC
CDR3: CATSITGTYEQYF

D: .
J: TRBJ1-2
size: .
V: TRBV20-1
DNA: TGCAGTGCTAGTGCGGACAACAACTATGGCTACACCTTC
CDR3: CSASADNNYGYTF

D: TRBD1
J: TRBJ1-6
size: .
V: TRBV9
DNA: TGTGCCAGCAGCGCATCCGAACCCGGGACAGTACCTTTCTATAATTCACCCCTCCACTTT
CDR3: CASSASEPGTVPFYNSPLHF

D: .
J: TRBJ2-1
size: .
V: TRBV6-6
DNA: TGTGCCAGCAGTTTTTACAATGAGCAGTTCTTC
CDR3: CASSFYNEQFF

D: TRBD2
J: TRBJ2-3
size: .
V: TRBV14
DNA: TGTGCCAGCAGCCGTCTAGCGGGACCCTTCACAGATACGCAGTATTTT
CDR3: CASSRLAGPFTDTQYF

D: .
J: TRBJ1-2
size: .
V: TRBV11-3
DNA: TGTGCCAGCAGCTTAGAGTCCCAGTTTGGCTACACCTTC
CDR3: CASSLESQFGYTF

D: .
J: TRBJ2-1
size: .
V: TRBV7-3
DNA: TGTGCCAGCAGCCGCACCGGGACTGACAACAATGAGCAGTTCTTC
CDR3: CASSRTGTDNNEQFF

D: .
J: TRBJ1-1
size: .
V: TRBV11-3
DNA: TGTGCCAGCAGCTTGGGGGAGGAAGCTTTCTTT
CDR3: CASSLGEEAFF

D: .
J: TRBJ1-4
size: .
V: TRBV10-1
DNA: TGCGCCAGCAGTGAGGGGAGAGATGAAAAACTGTTTTTT
CDR3: CASSEGRDEKLFF

D: .
J: TRBJ1-2
size: once
V: TRBV9
DNA: TGTGCCAGCAGCGTAGAAACAGAACCTTGGGAAGGCTACACCTTC
CDR3: CASSVETEPWEGYTF

D: .
J: TRBJ2-5
size: .
V: TRBV6-1
DNA: TGTGCCAGCAGTGAAGTCGTGGCAGGACAAGAGACCCAGTACTTC
CDR3: CASSEVVAGQETQYF

D: TRBD1
J: TRBJ1-5
size: once
V: TRBV19
DNA: TGTGCCAGTCAGTACGGGACAGGGAATCAGCCCCAGCATTTT
CDR3: CASQYGTGNQPQHF

D: TRBD1
J: TRBJ1-2
size: once
V: TRBV5-6
DNA: TGTGCCAGCAGCTTACCCTTGACAGGGGGCGGTGGCTACACCTTC
CDR3: CASSLPLTGGGGYTF

D: TRBD1
J: TRBJ1-2
size: .
V: TRBV5-1
DNA: TGCGCCAGCAGCTTGGTGACAGGGGCTGGCTACACCTTC
CDR3: CASSLVTGAGYTF

D: TRBD1
J: TRBJ2-5
size: .
V: TRBV27
DNA: TGTGCCAGCAGTCGGACGGGACAGGGTTTCGAGACCCAGTACTTC
CDR3: CASSRTGQGFETQYF